This T cell receptor beta chain was sequenced for a study of blood T cell repertoires in COVID-19. For the study at large: The samples span acute and convalescent COVID-19 from the United States, Italy and Spain.

CDR3 length equals 15 residues. Trimming shortened V by 1 base and J by 3 bases, and 12 bases separated the two germline ends. Germline CDR1 and CDR2: SNHLY and FYNNEI. Participants were aged about 18 to 100 years, lived in about 26 US areas, and enrolled virtually. Resolution of symptoms, clearance, or two negative PCRs was present in recovered Cohort 3 donors. Clones were read by immunoSEQ multiplex PCR, and TCRdb kept only the in-frame ones, dropping some. This table holds around 450,000 clones, roughly 91% found once. This clonotype was obtained from a man younger than 35 who had recovered from COVID-19. The chain recombines TRBV2 with TRBJ1-2; D may be TRBD1 (5 bases). Source material: PBMCs or T cells enriched from blood (not recorded which). The CDR3 bases are TGTGCCAGCAGTGAAGGGAGGGGCCGAGACTATGGCTACACCTTC. Its translation is CASSEGRGRDYGYTF.